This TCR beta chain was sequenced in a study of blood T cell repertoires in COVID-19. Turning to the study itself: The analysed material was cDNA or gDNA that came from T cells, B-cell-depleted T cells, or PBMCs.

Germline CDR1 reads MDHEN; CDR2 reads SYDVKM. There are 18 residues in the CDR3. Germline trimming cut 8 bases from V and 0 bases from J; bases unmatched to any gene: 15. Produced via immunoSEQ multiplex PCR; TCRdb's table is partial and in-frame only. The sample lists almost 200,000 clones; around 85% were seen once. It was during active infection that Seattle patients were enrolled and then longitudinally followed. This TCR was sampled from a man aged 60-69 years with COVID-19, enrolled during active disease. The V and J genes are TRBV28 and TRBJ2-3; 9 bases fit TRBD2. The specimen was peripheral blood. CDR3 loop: CASSVSGSGGYSTDTQYF. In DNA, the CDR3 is TGTGCCAGCTCTGTTTCCGGTAGCGGGGGCTATAGCACAGATACGCAGTATTTT.